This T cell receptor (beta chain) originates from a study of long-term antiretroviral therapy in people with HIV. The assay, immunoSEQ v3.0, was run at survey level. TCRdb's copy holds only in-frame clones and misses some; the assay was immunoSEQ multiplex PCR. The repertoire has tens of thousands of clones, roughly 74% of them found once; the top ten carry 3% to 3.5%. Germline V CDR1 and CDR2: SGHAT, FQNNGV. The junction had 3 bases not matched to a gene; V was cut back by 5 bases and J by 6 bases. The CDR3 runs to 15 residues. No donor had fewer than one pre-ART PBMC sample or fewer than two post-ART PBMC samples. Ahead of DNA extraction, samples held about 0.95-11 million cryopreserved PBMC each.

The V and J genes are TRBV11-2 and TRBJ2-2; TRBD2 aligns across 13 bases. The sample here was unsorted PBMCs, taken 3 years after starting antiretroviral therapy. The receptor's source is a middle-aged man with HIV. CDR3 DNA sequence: TGTGCCAGCAGCCCCGGGACTAGCGGGGCCGGGGAGCTGTTTTTT. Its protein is CASSPGTSGAGELFF. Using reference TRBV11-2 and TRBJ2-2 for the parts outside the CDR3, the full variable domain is EAGVAQSPRYKIIEKRQSVAFWCNPISGHATLYWYQQILGQGPKLLIQFQNNGVVDDSQLPKDRFSAERLKGVDSTLKIQPAKLEDSAVYLCASSPGTSGAGELFFGEGSRLTVL.